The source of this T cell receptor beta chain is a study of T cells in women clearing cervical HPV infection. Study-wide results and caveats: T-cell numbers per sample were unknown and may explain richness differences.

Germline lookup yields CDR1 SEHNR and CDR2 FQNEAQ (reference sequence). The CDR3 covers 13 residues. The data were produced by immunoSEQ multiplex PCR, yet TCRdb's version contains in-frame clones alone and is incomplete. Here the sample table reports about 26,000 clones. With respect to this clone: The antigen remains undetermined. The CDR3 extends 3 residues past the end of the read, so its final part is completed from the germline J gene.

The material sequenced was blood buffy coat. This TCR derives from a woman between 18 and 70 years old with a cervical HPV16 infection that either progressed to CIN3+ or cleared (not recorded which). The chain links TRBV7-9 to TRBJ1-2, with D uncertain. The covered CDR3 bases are TGTGCCAGCAGCTTCACGAAGGACTACGAC. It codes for CASSFTKDYD. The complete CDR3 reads CASSFTKDYDYTF.